The clone carrying this T cell receptor beta chain was recorded many times. This specimen belongs to a study of low-dose radiotherapy and immunotherapy resistance in tumors. Study-level information: With fractions of 0.5 Gy given every 2 weeks, Cohort 1 accumulated a total of 6.5 Gy.

Time point reported: before trial treatment. The donors, trial participants, received nivolumab, ipilimumab, aspirin, low-dose cyclophosphamide and low-dose radiotherapy. Alpha- and beta-chain coverage of first-strand cDNA came from TRAV- and TRBV-specific primers. The TCRs were subjected to amplification over approximately 20 PCR cycles employing a constant-region primer in conjunction with a V-primer adapter. mRNA, once isolated, was amplified by in vitro transcription. TCRdb ran MiXCR on the reads and lists one entry per CDR3 protein. The sample consists of some 71,000 distinct CDR3 sequences, around 30% of them appearing once. The TCR comes from a female donor with ovarian cancer. This sample comprised PBMCs, obtained before treatment.

The CDR3 reads CASSLDGRAGETQYF. Here the CDR3 DNA reads TGCGCCAGCAGCTTGGACGGGAGGGCCGGGGAGACCCAGTACTTC. The chain uses TRBV5-1 and TRBJ2-5; 8 bases line up with TRBD2. Per the germline V gene, CDR1 is SGHRS and CDR2 is YFSETQ. The ends lost 0 bases at V and 5 bases at J; junction bases unmatched: 6. This CDR3 is 15 amino acids long.